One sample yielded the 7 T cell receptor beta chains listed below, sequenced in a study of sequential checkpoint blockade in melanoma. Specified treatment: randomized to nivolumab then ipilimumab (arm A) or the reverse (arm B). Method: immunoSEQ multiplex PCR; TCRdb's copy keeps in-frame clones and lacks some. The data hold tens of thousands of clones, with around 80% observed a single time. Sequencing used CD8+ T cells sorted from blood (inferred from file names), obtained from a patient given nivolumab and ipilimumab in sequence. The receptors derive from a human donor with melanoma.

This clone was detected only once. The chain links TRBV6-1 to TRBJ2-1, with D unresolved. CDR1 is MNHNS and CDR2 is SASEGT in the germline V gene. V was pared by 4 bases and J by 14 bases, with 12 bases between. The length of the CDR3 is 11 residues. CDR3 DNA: TGTGCCAGCAGTGTGGGCCCGGATGAGTTCTTC. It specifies CASSVGPDEFF.

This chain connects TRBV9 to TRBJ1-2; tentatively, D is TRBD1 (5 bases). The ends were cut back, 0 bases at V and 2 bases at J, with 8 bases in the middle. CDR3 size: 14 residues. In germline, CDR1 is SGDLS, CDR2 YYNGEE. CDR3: CASSVDAGNYGYTF. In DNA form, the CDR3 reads TGTGCCAGCAGCGTAGACGCAGGGAACTATGGCTACACCTTC.

Here the CDR3 DNA reads TGTGCCAGCAGCTTTGGTCAGCCCGGGACAGGGCGGACCGGGGAGCTGTTTTTT. Protein product: CASSFGQPGTGRTGELFF. The chain employs TRBV5-5 and TRBJ2-2; 9 positions agree with TRBD1. The CDR3 runs 18 residues. The V gene end was trimmed by 2 bases and the J gene end by 5 bases; junction bases not matched to a gene: 13. In germline, CDR1 is SGHKS, CDR2 YYEKEE (reference sequence).

The CDR3 DNA follows: TGTGCCAGCAGCGTAAAAGGATGGAGTTTTTTCCCCTATGGCTACACCTTC. It is translated as CASSVKGWSFFPYGYTF. The V gene is TRBV7-3, the J gene TRBJ1-2; D is unclear. CDR3 length equals 17 residues. V was clipped by 5 bases and J by 4 bases, with 23 bases between them. CDR1 and CDR2 (germline): SGHTA, FQGTGA.

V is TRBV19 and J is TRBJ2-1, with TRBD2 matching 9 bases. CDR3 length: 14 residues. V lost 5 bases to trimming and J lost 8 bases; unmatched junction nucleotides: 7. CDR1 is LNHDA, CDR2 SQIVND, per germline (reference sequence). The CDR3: CASSDSGSGDEQFF. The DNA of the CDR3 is TGTGCCAGTAGTGATAGCGGGAGTGGTGATGAGCAGTTCTTC.

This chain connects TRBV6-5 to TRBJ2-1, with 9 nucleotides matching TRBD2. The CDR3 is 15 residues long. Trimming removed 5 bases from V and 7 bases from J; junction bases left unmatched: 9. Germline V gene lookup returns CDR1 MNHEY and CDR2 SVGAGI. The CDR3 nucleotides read TGTGCCAGCAGTCGAGCTAGCGGGGCTCAGAATGAGCAGTTCTTC. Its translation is CASSRASGAQNEQFF.

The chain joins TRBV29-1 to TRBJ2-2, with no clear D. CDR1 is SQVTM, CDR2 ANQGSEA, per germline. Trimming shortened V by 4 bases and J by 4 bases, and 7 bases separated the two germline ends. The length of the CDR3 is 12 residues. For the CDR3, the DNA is TGCAGCGTTGTTCCAGGCACCGGGGAGCTGTTTTTT. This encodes CSVVPGTGELFF.